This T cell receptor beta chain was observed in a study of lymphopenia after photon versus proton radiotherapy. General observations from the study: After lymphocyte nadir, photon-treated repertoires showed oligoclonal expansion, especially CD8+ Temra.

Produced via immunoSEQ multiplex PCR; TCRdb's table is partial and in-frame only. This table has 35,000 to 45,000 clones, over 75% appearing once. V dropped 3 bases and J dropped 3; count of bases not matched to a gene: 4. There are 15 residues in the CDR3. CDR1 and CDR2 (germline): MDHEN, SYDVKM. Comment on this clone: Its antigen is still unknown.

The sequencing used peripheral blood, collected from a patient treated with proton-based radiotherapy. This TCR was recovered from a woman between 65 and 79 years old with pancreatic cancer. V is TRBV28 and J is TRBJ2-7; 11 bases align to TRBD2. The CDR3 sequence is CASSFVAGGDYEQYF. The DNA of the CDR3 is TGTGCCAGCAGTTTTGTAGCGGGAGGGGACTACGAGCAGTACTTC. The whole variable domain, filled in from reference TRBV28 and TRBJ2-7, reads DVKVTQSSRYLVKRTGEKVFLECVQDMDHENMFWYRQDPGLGLRLIYFSYDVKMKEKGDIPEGYSVSREKKERFSLILESASTNQTSMYLCASSFVAGGDYEQYFGPGTRLTVT.